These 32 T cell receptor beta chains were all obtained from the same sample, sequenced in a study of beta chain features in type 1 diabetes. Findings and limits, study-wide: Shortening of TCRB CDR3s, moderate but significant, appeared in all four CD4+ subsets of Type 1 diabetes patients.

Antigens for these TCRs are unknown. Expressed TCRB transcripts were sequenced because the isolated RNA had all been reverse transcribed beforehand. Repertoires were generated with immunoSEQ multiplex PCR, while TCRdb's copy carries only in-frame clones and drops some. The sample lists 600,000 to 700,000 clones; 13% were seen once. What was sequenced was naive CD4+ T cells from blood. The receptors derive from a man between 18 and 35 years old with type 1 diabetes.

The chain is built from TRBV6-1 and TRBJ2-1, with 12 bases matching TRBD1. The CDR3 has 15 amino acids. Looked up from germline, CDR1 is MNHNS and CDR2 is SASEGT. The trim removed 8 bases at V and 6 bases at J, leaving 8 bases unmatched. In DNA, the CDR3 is TGTGCCAGCGAAGTAGGGACAGGGGGCCCCAATGAGCAGTTCTTC. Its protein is CASEVGTGGPNEQFF.

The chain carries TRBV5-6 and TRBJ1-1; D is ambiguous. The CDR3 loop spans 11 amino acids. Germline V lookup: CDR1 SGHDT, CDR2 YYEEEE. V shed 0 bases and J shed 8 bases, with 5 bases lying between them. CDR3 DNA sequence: TGTGCCAGCAGCTTGGATACCGAAGCTTTCTTT. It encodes CASSLDTEAFF.

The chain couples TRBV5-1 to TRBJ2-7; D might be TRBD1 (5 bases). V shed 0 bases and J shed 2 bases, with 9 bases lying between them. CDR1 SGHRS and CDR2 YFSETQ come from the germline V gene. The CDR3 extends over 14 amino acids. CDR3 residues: CASSLEQATYEQYF. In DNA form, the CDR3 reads TGCGCCAGCAGCTTGGAACAGGCGACCTACGAGCAGTACTTC.

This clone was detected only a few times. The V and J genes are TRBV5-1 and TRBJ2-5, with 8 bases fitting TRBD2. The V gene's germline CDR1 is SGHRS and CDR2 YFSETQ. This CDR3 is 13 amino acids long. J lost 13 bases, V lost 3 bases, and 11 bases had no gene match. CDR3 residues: CASSWGGSGDPYF. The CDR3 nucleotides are TGCGCCAGCAGCTGGGGAGGTAGCGGGGACCCGTACTTC.

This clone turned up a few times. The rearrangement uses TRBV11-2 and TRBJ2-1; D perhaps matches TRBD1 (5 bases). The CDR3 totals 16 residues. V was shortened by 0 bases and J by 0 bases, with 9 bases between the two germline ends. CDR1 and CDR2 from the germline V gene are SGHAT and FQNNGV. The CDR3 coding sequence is TGTGCCAGCAGCTTAGACCAGGGTCTCTCCTACAATGAGCAGTTCTTC. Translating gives CASSLDQGLSYNEQFF.

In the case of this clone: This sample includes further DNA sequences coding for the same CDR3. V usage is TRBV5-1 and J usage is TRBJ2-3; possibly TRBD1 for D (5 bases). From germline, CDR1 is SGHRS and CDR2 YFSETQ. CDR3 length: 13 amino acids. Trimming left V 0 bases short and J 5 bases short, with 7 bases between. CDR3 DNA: TGCGCCAGCAGCTTGGGGCAGGGAGATACGCAGTATTTT. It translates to CASSLGQGDTQYF.

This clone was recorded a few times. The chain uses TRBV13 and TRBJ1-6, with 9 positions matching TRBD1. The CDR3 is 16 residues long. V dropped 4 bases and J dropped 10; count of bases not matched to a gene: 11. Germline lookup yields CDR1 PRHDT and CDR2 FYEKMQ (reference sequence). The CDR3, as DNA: TGTGCCAGCAGCTGGGCCCGGACAGGGGCACACTCACCCCTCCACTTT. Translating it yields CASSWARTGAHSPLHF.

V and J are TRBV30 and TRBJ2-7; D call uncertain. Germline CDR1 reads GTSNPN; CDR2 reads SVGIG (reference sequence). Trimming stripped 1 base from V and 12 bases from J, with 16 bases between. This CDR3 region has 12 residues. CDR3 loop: CAWSGGSARRYF. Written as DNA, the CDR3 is TGTGCCTGGAGTGGGGGATCAGCCCGTCGGTACTTC.

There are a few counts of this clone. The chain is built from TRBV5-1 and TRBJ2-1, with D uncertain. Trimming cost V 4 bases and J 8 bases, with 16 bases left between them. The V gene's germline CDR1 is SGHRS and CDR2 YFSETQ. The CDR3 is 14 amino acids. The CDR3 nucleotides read TGCGCCAGCAGCCCAGCCCCGGCGATGGATGAGCAGTTCTTC. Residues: CASSPAPAMDEQFF.

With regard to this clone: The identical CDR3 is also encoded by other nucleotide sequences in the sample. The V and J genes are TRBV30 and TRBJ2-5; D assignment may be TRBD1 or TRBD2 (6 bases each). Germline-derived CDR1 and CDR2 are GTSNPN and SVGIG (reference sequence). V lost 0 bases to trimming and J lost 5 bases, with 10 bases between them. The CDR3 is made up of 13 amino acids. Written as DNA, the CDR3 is TGTGCCTGGAGTGTTCGAGGGGGGGAGACCCAGTACTTC. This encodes CAWSVRGGETQYF.

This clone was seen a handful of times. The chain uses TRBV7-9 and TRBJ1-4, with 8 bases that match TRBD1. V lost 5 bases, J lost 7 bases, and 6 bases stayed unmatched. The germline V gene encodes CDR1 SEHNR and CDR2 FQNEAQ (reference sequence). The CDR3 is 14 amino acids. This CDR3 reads CASSVDRGGEKLFF. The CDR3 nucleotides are TGTGCCAGCAGCGTCGACAGGGGAGGTGAAAAACTGTTTTTT.

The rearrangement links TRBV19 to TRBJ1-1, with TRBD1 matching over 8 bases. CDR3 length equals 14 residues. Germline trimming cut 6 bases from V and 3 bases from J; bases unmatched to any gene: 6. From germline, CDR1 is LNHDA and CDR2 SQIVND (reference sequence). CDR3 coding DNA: TGTGCCAGTAGGACAGGGGTGGTGTACACTGAAGCTTTCTTT. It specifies CASRTGVVYTEAFF.

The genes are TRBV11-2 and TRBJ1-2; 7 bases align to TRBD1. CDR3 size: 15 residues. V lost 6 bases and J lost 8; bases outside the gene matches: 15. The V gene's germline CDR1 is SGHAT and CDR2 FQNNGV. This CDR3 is CASRPLRQGSVGYTF. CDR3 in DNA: TGTGCCAGCAGGCCACTCCGACAGGGTAGCGTCGGCTACACCTTC.

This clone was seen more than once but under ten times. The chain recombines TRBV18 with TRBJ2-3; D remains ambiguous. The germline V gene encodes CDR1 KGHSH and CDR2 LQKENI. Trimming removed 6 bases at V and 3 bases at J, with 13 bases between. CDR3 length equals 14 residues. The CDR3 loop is CASSGNRETDTQYF. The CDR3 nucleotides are TGTGCCAGCTCGGGGAACCGAGAGACAGATACGCAGTATTTT.

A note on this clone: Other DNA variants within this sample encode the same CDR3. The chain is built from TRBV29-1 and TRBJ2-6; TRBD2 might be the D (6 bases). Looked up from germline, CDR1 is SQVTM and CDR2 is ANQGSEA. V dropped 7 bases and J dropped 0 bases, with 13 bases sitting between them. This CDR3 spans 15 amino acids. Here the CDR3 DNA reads TGCAGCGCTGGTACGGGAGACTCTGGGGCCAACGTCCTGACTTTC. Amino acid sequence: CSAGTGDSGANVLTF.

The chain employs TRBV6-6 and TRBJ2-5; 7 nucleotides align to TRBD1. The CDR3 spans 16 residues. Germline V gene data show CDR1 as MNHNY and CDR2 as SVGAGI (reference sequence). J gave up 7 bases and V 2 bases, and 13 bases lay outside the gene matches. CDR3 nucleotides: TGTGCCAGCAGTTACCCCATCACACCAGGGGGTGGGACCCAGTACTTC. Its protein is CASSYPITPGGGTQYF.

The CDR3 DNA is TGTGCCTACGGGAACTACGAGCAGTACTTC. This gives the protein CAYGNYEQYF. The chain carries TRBV30 and TRBJ2-7; D might be TRBD2 (5 bases). Trimming removed 7 bases from V and 3 bases from J, with 7 bases in between. Germline V gene sequence: CDR1 GTSNPN, CDR2 SVGIG (reference sequence). This CDR3 comprises 10 residues.

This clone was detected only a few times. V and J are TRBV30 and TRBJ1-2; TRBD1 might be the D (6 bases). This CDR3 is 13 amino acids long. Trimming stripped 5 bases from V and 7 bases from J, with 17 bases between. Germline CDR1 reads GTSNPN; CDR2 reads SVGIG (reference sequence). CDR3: CAWSTLGGAGYTF. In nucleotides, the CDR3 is TGTGCCTGGTCCACCCTAGGGGGTGCTGGCTACACCTTC. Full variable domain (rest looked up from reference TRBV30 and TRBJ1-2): SQTIHQWPATLVQPVGSPLSLECTVEGTSNPNLYWYRQAAGRGLQLLFYSVGIGQISSEVPQNLSASRPQDRQFILSSKKLLLSDSGFYLCAWSTLGGAGYTFGSGTRLTVV.

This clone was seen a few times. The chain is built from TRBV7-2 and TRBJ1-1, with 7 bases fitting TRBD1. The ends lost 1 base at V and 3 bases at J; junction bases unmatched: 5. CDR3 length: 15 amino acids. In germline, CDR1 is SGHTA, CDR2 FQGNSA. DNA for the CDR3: TGTGCCAGCAGCTTAGTGTTCGGACAGGACACTGAAGCTTTCTTT. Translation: CASSLVFGQDTEAFF.

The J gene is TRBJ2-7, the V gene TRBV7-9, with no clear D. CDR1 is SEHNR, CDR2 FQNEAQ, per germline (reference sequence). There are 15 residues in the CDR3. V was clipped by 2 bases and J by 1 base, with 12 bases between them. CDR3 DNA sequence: TGTGCCAGCAGCTTATGGCAGGACCGTTCCTACGAGCAGTACTTC. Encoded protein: CASSLWQDRSYEQYF.

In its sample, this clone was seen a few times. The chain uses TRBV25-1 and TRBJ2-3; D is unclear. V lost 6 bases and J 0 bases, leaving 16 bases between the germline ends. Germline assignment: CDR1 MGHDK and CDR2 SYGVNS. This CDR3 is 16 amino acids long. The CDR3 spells CASSPGASLSTDTQYF. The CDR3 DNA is TGTGCCAGCAGCCCCGGAGCTTCCTTAAGCACAGATACGCAGTATTTT.

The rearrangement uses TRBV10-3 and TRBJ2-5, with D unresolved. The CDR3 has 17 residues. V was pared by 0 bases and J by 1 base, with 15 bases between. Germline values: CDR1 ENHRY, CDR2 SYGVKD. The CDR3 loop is CAISESGRQSTQETQYF. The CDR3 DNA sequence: TGTGCCATCAGTGAGTCCGGAAGGCAGTCGACCCAAGAGACCCAGTACTTC.

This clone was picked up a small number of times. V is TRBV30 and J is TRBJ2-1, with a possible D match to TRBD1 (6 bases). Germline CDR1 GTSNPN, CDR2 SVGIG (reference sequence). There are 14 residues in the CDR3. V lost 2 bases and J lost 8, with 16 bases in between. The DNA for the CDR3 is TGTGCCTGGAGTAGGGATACAGGGATGGATGAGCAGTTCTTC. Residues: CAWSRDTGMDEQFF.

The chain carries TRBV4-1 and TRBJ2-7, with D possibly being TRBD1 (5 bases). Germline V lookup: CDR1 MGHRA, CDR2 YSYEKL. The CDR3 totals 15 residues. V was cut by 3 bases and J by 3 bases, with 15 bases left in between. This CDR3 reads CASSHGRTTGYEQYF. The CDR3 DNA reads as TGCGCCAGCAGCCATGGACGGACAACGGGCTACGAGCAGTACTTC.

The CDR3 here is CAWIRVGVLGYTF. In nucleotides, the CDR3 is TGTGCCTGGATACGGGTGGGAGTTCTGGGCTACACCTTC. This rearrangement joins TRBV30 to TRBJ1-2; D is uncertain. The CDR3 consists of 13 residues. Germline CDR1 and CDR2: GTSNPN and SVGIG (reference sequence). V dropped 4 bases and J dropped 8 bases, with 17 bases sitting between them.

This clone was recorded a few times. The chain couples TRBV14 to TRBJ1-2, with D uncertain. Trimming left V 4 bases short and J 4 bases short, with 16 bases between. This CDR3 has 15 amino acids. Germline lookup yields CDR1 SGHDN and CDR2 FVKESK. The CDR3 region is CASSPRGSAGYGYTF. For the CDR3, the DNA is TGTGCCAGCAGCCCACGGGGATCAGCGGGCTATGGCTACACCTTC.

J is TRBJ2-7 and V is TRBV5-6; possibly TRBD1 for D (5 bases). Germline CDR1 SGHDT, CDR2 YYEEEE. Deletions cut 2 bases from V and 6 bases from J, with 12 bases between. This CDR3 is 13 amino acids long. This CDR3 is CASSFLGLGEQYF. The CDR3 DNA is TGTGCCAGCAGCTTCCTGGGGCTTGGCGAGCAGTACTTC.

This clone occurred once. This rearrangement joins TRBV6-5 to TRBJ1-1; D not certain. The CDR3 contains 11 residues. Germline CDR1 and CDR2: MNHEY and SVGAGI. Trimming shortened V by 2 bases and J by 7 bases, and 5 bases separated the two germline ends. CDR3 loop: CASSYGYEAFF. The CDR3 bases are TGTGCCAGCAGTTACGGTTATGAAGCTTTCTTT.

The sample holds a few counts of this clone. The CDR3 region is CSVAGIPLMNTEAFF. The CDR3 DNA follows: TGCAGCGTTGCCGGGATCCCCTTGATGAACACTGAAGCTTTCTTT. The J gene is TRBJ1-1, the V gene TRBV29-1; D is unclear. Germline loops: CDR1 SQVTM, CDR2 ANQGSEA. Trimming shortened V by 4 bases and J by 0 bases, and 15 bases separated the two germline ends. The CDR3 is 15 amino acids.

The DNA of the CDR3 is TGTGCCAGCAGGACGGAACGGGGGGGTCAAGAGACCCAGTACTTC. Amino acids: CASRTERGGQETQYF. The chain combines TRBV27 with TRBJ2-5, with 8 bases fitting TRBD2. The J segment lost 2 bases and the V segment lost 6 bases, leaving 8 bases of the junction unmatched. The germline CDR1 and CDR2 sequences are MNHEY and SMNVEV (reference sequence). The CDR3 totals 15 residues.

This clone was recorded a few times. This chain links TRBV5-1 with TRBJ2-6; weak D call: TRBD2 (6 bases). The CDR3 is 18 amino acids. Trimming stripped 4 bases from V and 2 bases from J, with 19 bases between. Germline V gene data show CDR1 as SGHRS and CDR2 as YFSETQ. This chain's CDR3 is CASSTRPPGVAGANVLTF. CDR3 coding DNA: TGCGCCAGCAGCACCCGACCCCCGGGAGTCGCTGGGGCCAACGTCCTGACTTTC.

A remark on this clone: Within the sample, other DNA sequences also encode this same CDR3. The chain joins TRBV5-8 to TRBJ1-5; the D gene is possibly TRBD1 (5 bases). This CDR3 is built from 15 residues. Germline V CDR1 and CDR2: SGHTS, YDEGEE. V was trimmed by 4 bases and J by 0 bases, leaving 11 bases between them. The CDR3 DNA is TGTGCCAGCAGCCTCGGGACGGATAGCAATCAGCCCCAGCATTTT. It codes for CASSLGTDSNQPQHF.